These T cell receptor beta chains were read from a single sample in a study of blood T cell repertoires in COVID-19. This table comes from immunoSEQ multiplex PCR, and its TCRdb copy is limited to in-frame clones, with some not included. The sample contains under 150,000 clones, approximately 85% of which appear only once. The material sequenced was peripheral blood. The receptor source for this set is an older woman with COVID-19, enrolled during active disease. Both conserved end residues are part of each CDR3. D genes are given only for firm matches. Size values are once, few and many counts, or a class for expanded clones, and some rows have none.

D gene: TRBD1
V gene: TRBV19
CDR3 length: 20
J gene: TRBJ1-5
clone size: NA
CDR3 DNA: TGTGCCAGTAGTATAGATCACCGGGACAGGGGGCTCCTGGGGGATCAGCCCCAGCATTTT
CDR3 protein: CASSIDHRDRGLLGDQPQHF

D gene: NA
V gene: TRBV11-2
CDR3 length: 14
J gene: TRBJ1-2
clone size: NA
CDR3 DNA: TGTGCCAGCAGCTGGACAGAACTCAGTACCAGGCTGAAATTC
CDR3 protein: CASSWTELSTRLKF

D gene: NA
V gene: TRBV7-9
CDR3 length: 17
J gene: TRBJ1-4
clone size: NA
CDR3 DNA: TGTGCCAGCAGCTTAGGGTGGCAGGGTTCAACTAATGAAAAACTGTTTTTT
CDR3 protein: CASSLGWQGSTNEKLFF

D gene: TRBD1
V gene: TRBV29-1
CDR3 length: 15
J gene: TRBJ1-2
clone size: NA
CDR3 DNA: TGCAGCGTTGATCGGACAGGGGGCATTGTCTATGGCTACACCTTC
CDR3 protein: CSVDRTGGIVYGYTF

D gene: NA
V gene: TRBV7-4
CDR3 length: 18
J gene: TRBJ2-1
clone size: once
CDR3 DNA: TGTGCCAGCAGCACCCTGACCCGGACTTCAGCAGGCCTAGATGAGCAGTTCTTC
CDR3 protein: CASSTLTRTSAGLDEQFF

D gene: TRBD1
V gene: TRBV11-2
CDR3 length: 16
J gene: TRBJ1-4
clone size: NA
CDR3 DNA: TGTGCCAGCAGCTTAAAGTCCGGACAGGTGAACGAAAAACTGTTTTTT
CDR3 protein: CASSLKSGQVNEKLFF

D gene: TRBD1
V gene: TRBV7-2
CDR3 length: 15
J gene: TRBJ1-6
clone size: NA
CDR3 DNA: TGTGCCAGCAGCTTAGCGACAGGGGGGGGGTCACCCCTCCACTTT
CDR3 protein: CASSLATGGGSPLHF

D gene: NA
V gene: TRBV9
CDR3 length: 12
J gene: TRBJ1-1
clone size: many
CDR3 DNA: TGTGCCAGCAGCGTAGTAGAGTCTGAAGCTTTCTTT
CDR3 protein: CASSVVESEAFF

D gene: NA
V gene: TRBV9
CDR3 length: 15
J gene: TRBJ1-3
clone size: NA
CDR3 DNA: TGTGCCAGCAGCGTAGGAGGCCAGGGTAAAAACACCATATATTTT
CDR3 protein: CASSVGGQGKNTIYF

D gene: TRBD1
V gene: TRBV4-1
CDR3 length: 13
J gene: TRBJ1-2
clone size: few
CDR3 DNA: TGCGCCAGCAGCGACGGGACAGGGGTTGGCTACACCTTC
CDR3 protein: CASSDGTGVGYTF

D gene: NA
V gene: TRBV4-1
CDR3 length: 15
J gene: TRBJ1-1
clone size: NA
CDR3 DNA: TGCGCCAGCAGCCAAGATGGGGGGGAGTTGACTGAAGCTTTCTTT
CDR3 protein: CASSQDGGELTEAFF

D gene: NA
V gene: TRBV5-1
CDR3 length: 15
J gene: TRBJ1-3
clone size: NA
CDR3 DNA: TGCGCCAGCAGCTTGGTACCAGGCTCTGGAAACACCATATATTTT
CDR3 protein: CASSLVPGSGNTIYF

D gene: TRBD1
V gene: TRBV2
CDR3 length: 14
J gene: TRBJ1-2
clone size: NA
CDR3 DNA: TGTGCCAGCATGGGGACAGGGATTGGCTATGGCTACACCTTC
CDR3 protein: CASMGTGIGYGYTF

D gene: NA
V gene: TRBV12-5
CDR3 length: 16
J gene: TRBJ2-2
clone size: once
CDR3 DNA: TGTGCTAGTGGTGTTAAGAGCGGAGTAAACACCGGGGAGCTGTTTTTT
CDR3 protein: CASGVKSGVNTGELFF

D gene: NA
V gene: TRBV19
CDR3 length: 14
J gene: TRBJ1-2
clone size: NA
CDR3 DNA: TGTGCCAGTAGTATTAGCTCAGGGATAGATGGCTACACCTTC
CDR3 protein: CASSISSGIDGYTF